This is a list of T cell receptor beta chains from one sample in a study of cytomegalovirus exposure and HLA in healthy donors. TCRdb's copy holds only in-frame clones and misses some; the assay was immunoSEQ multiplex PCR. This table holds some 150,000 clones, 80% found once. Sequenced material: PBMCs. All receptors derive from a woman aged 45-60 years in good health and CMV-seropositive. CDR3s include the opening cysteine and the closing phenylalanine or tryptophan. Fields, in order: clone size, D gene, V gene, J gene, CDR3 protein, CDR3 DNA. The D gene is left open where the match is weak. The listing skips clone size in some rows; elsewhere it reads once, few, many or a size class.

>few|NA|TRBV7-9|TRBJ1-2
CASSFGGRSYGYTF
TGTGCCAGCAGCTTCGGGGGACGGTCCTATGGCTACACCTTC
>NA|NA|TRBV11-3|TRBJ2-5
CASSPPGAQTQYF
TGTGCCAGCAGCCCTCCGGGTGCCCAGACCCAGTACTTC
>NA|NA|TRBV5-5|TRBJ1-5
CASGGTGNQPQHF
TGTGCCAGCGGCGGGACGGGGAATCAGCCCCAGCATTTT
>once|NA|TRBV6-5|TRBJ2-7
CASSYRASGYLYEQYF
TGTGCCAGCAGTTACCGGGCCTCGGGGTACCTCTACGAGCAGTACTTC
>NA|NA|TRBV18|TRBJ1-5
CASSPRSFLSNQPQHF
TGTGCCAGCTCACCACGTTCCTTCCTTAGCAATCAGCCCCAGCATTTT
>NA|TRBD1|TRBV27|TRBJ2-7
CASSFVIPGQVFYEQYF
TGTGCCAGCAGTTTTGTAATACCGGGACAGGTTTTCTACGAGCAGTACTTC
>NA|NA|TRBV15|TRBJ2-3
CATSRVGTLPTDTQYF
TGTGCCACCAGCAGAGTGGGGACTCTACCCACAGATACGCAGTATTTT
>NA|NA|TRBV10-1|TRBJ1-1
CARVGQGAFF
TGCGCCAGAGTTGGCCAGGGTGCTTTCTTT
>NA|NA|TRBV9|TRBJ1-3
CASSQNQGDDGNTIHF
TGTGCCAGCAGCCAAAACCAGGGCGATGATGGAAACACCATACATTTT
>NA|NA|TRBV30|TRBJ1-3
CAWSVGASGNTIYF
TGTGCCTGGAGTGTAGGAGCCTCTGGAAACACCATATATTTT
>NA|TRBD1|TRBV6-6|TRBJ1-2
CASISELSGGYGYTF
TGTGCCAGCATCTCGGAACTTTCAGGGGGATATGGCTACACCTTC
>NA|TRBD1|TRBV28|TRBJ2-2
CASSASGATGGTGELFF
TGTGCCAGCAGTGCCTCAGGAGCGACAGGGGGCACCGGGGAGCTGTTTTTT
>few|NA|TRBV10-3|TRBJ1-2
CAISEVQGMGGYTF
TGTGCCATCAGTGAGGTGCAGGGAATGGGGGGCTACACCTTC
>NA|NA|TRBV7-2|TRBJ2-3
CASSPGGGTDTQYF
TGTGCCAGCAGCCCCGGTGGAGGCACAGATACGCAGTATTTT